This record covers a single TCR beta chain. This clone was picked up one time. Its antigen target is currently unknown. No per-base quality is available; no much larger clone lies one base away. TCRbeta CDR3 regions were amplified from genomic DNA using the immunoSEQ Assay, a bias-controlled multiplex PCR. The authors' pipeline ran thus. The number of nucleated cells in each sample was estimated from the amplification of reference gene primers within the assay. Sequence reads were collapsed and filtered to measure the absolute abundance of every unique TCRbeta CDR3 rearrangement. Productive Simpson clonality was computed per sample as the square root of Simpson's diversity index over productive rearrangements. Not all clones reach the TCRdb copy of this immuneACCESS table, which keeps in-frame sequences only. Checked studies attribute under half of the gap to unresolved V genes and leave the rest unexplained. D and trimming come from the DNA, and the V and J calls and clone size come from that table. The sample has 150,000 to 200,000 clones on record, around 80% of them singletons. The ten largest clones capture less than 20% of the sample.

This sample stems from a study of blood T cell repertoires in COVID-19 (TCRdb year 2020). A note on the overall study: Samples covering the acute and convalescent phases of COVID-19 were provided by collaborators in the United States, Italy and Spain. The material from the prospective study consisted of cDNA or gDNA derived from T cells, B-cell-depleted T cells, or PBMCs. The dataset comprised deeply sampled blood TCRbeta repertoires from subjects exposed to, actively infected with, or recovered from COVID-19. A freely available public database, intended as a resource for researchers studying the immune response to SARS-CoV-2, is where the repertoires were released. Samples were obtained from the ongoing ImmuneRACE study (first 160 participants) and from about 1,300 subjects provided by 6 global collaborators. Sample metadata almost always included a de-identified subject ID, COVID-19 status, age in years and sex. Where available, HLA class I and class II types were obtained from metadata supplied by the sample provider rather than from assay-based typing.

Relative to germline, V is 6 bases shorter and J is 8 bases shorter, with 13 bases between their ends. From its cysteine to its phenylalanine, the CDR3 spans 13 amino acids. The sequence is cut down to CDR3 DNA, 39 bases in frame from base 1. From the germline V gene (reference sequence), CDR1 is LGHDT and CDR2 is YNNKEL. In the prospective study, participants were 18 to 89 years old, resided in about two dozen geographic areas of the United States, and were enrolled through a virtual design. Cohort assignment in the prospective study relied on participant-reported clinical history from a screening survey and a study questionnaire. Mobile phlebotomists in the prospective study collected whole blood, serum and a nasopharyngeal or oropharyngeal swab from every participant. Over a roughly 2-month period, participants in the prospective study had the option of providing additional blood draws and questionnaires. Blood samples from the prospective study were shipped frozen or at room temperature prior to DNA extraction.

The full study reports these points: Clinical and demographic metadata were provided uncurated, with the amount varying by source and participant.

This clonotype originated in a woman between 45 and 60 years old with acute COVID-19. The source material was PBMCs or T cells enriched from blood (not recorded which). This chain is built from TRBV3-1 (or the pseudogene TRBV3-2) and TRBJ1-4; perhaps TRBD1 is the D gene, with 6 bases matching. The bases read TGTGCCAGCAGACAGGGAGGGGGGGAAAAACTGTTTTTT. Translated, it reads CASRQGGGEKLFF.